This TCR beta chain was profiled in a study of OX40 agonist ivuxolimab in advanced cancers. The overall study: Across the patients, intravenous ivuxolimab was delivered every 2 weeks at 0.01 to 10 mg/kg. Anti-PD-1, anti-PD-L1 or anti-CTLA-4 therapy given earlier was allowed, and around 40% had some. General study results and limits: Expanded clones were, on average, more numerous among CD8+ T cells than CD4+. CD4+ and CD8+ T cells in blood underwent clonal expansion by week 6 at 0.1 to 3.0 mg/kg.

Only in-frame clones appear in the TCRdb table, and some are missing; sequencing was by immunoSEQ multiplex PCR. The sample shows approximately 13,000 clones, roughly 75% of them seen only once. Trimming took 0 bases from V and 3 from J, leaving 10 bases between them. The germline CDR1 and CDR2 sequences are SGHRS and YFSETQ. The CDR3 length is 14 residues. On this clone: The antigen remains unidentified.

The gene calls are TRBV5-1 and TRBJ2-7; D perhaps matches TRBD2 (5 bases). Material: CD4+ or CD8+ T cells sorted from blood, obtained in a trial of the OX40 agonist ivuxolimab. This sequence was found in an adult with an advanced solid tumor such as melanoma, head and neck, liver or kidney cancer. CDR3 sequence (DNA): TGCGCCAGCAGCTTGGGTGTCGGGGACTACGAGCAGTACTTC. Translating it yields CASSLGVGDYEQYF.